The 8 T cell receptor beta chains presented below share a single source sample, sequenced in a study of circulating and synovial CD4+ cells in juvenile arthritis. Generated by immunoSEQ multiplex PCR, the TCRdb table keeps only in-frame clones and is missing some. The table shows fewer than 40,000 clones, with approximately 92% occurring only once. What was sequenced was CD4+ T cells from blood. The receptor source for this set is a human donor with juvenile idiopathic arthritis.

The V and J genes are TRBV7-2 and TRBJ1-3; 10 bases are a match to TRBD1. The CDR3 is made up of 15 amino acids. Germline assignment: CDR1 SGHTA and CDR2 FQGNSA. V trimming: 5 bases; J trimming: 2 bases; junction bases outside the gene matches: 3. CDR3 nucleotide sequence: TGTGCCAGCAGCAAGGGACAGGGGACTGGAAACACCATATATTTT. Amino acid sequence: CASSKGQGTGNTIYF.

This chain links TRBV9 with TRBJ1-3; D is ambiguous. Germline-derived CDR1 and CDR2 are SGDLS and YYNGEE. With 0 bases removed from V and 0 bases from J, the gap between germline ends came to 4 bases. There are 14 residues in the CDR3. This chain's CDR3 is CASSVGYSGNTIYF. As DNA, the CDR3 is TGTGCCAGCAGCGTAGGTTACTCTGGAAACACCATATATTTT.

This sequence joins TRBV5-6 and TRBJ1-2; 9 bases align to TRBD1. In germline, CDR1 is SGHDT, CDR2 YYEEEE. This CDR3 region has 14 residues. Trimming took 3 bases from V and 2 from J; bases not matched to a gene: 2. This CDR3 is CASSSGTGNYGYTF. The CDR3 DNA sequence: TGTGCCAGCAGCTCCGGGACAGGGAACTATGGCTACACCTTC.

This rearrangement joins TRBV28 to TRBJ2-5; the D gene is possibly TRBD2 (5 bases). The better agreement between TRBJ2-7 and the DNA end casts doubt on the J call. This CDR3 is built from 16 residues. CDR1 is MDHEN and CDR2 is SYDVKM in the germline V gene. The CDR3 coding sequence is TGTGCCAGCATCAAAAGGGCTGGACTTTTAACCTACGAGCAGTACTTC. Amino acids: CASIKRAGLLTYEQYF.

V usage is TRBV10-2 and J usage is TRBJ2-2, with TRBD1 as a possible D gene (5 bases). CDR1 WSHSY and CDR2 SAAADI come from the germline V gene. Trimming took 6 bases from V and 3 from J, leaving 8 bases between them. This CDR3 region has 13 residues. The CDR3 region has the DNA TGCGCCAGCAGCCCACAGGACACCGGGGAGCTGTTTTTT. Translation gives CASSPQDTGELFF.

V usage is TRBV27 and J usage is TRBJ2-1, with D unclear. Germline assignment: CDR1 MNHEY and CDR2 SMNVEV (reference sequence). The CDR3 runs to 16 residues. Trimming pared 7 bases from V and 4 bases from J, leaving 20 bases between. The CDR3 loop reads CASNMGDTWAYNEQFF. The CDR3 coding sequence is TGTGCCAGCAACATGGGCGACACTTGGGCTTACAATGAGCAGTTCTTC.

The gene calls are TRBV7-9 and TRBJ2-1; perhaps TRBD2 as D (6 bases). Trimming took off 1 base at V and 4 bases at J, with 11 bases between the two ends. In germline, CDR1 is SEHNR, CDR2 FQNEAQ (reference sequence). The length of the CDR3 is 15 residues. CDR3 nucleotide sequence: TGTGCCAGCAGCTTAGGGGCGGGAAGATACAATGAGCAGTTCTTC. Amino acid sequence: CASSLGAGRYNEQFF.

This clone appeared once. The chain recombines TRBV5-3 with TRBJ2-1; 11 bases agree with TRBD2. TRBV5-3 is an open reading frame whose function is uncertain. Losses at the gene ends were 4 bases for V and 0 bases for J; bases not matched to a gene: 12. The length of the CDR3 is 19 residues. This CDR3 reads CARSPWTSGYLSSYNEQFF. Written as DNA, the CDR3 is TGTGCCAGAAGCCCTTGGACTAGCGGGTACTTAAGCTCCTACAATGAGCAGTTCTTC.